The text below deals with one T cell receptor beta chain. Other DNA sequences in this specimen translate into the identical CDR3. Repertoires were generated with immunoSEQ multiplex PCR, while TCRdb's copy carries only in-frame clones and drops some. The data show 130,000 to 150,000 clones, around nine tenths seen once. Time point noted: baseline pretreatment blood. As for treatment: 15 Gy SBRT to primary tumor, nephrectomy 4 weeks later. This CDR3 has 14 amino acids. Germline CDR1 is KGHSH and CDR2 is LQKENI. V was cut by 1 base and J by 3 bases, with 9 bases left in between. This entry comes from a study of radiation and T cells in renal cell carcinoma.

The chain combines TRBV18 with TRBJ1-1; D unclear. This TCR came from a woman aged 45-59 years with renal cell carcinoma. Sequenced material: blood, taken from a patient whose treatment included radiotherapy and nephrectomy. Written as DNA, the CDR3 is TGTGCCAGCTCACCACGAGGGAGTGACACTGAAGCTTTCTTT. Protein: CASSPRGSDTEAFF.